The T cell receptor (beta chain) under discussion was sequenced for a study of shared clonotypes between healthy human individuals. Study-wide results and caveats: Blood was the only sampled material, and tissue repertoires likely differ.

The CDR3 loop spans 14 amino acids. CDR1 and CDR2 from the germline V gene are SEHNR and FQNEAQ (reference sequence). V lost 1 base and J lost 6, with 11 bases in between. TCRdb's copy holds only in-frame clones and misses some; the assay was immunoSEQ multiplex PCR. The sample consists of about 2.4 million clones, 93% of them appearing once. Note on this clone: Its antigen is undetermined.

The material sequenced was naive CD4+ T cells from PBMCs. Subset given: CD45RA+ positively selected. V gene TRBV7-9 combines with J gene TRBJ2-3; the D is unclear. The clonotype originates from a man between 18 and 29 years old in good health. Some clones in this sample may be carry-over from other donors' samples. CDR3 region: CASSLVLGVDTQYF. The CDR3, as DNA: TGTGCCAGCAGCTTAGTATTAGGCGTGGATACGCAGTATTTT.